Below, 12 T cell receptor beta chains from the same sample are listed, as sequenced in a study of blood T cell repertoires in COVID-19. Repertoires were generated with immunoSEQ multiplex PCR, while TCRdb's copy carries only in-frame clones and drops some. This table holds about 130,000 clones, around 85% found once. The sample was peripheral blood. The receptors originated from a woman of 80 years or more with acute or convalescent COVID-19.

The CDR3, as DNA: TGTGCCACCGGCCGACCAGGGGTTGGGGAAAAACTGTTTTTT. Protein sequence: CATGRPGVGEKLFF. The chain joins TRBV27 to TRBJ1-4, with a possible D match to TRBD1 (6 bases). Germline V gives CDR1 MNHEY, CDR2 SMNVEV (reference sequence). The V end was cut by 10 bases, the J end by 8 bases, with 20 bases between. CDR3 length equals 14 residues. Variable domain in full (rest from reference TRBV27 and TRBJ1-4): EAQVTQNPRYLITVTGKKLTVTCSQNMNHEYMSWYRQDPGLGLRQIYYSMNVEVTDKGDVPEGYKVSRKEKRNFPLILESPSPNQTSLYFCATGRPGVGEKLFFGSGTQLSVL.

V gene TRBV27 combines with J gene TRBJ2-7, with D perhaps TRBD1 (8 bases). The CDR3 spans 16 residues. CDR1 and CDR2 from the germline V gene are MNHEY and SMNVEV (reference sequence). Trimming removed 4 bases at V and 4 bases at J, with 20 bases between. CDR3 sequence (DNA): TGTGCCAGCAGTTCGTGGACAGGGCCAGCGGGGTACGAGCAGTACTTC. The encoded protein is CASSSWTGPAGYEQYF.

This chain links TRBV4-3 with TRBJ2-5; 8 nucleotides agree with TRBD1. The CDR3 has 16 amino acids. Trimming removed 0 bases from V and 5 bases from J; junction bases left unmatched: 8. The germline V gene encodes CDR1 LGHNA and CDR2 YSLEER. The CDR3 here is CASSQDGGRGHETQYF. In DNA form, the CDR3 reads TGCGCCAGCAGCCAAGATGGTGGCAGGGGGCATGAGACCCAGTACTTC.

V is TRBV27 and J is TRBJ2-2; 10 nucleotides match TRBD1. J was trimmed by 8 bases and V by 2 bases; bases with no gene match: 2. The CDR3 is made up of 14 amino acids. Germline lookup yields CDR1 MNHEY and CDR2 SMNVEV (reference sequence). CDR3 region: CASSLRGQGGELFF. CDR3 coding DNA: TGTGCCAGCAGTTTAAGGGGACAGGGGGGGGAGCTGTTTTTT.

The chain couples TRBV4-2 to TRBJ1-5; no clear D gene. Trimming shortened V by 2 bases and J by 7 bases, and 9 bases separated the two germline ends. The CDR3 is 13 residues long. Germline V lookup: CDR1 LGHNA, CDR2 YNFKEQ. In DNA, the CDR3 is TGTGCCAGCAGCCAACAGGCCGAACAGCCCCAGCATTTT. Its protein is CASSQQAEQPQHF.

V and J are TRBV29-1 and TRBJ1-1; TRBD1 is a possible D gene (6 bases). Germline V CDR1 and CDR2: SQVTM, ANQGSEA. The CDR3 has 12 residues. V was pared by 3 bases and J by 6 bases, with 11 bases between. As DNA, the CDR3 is TGCAGCGTTGACAGGGGAATGTCTGAAGCTTTCTTT. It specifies CSVDRGMSEAFF.

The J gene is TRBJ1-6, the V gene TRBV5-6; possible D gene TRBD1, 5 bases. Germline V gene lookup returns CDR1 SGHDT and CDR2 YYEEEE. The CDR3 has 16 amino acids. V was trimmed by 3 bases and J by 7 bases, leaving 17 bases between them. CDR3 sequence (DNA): TGTGCCAGCAGCTCATTCCGGGACTTACTAAATTCACCCCTCCACTTT. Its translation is CASSSFRDLLNSPLHF.

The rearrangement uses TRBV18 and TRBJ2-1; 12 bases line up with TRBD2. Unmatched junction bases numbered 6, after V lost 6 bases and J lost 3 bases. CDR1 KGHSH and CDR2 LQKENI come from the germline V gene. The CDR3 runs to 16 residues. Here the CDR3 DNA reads TGTGCCAGCTCCCCGGGACTAGCGGGCCGCTACAATGAGCAGTTCTTC. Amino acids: CASSPGLAGRYNEQFF.

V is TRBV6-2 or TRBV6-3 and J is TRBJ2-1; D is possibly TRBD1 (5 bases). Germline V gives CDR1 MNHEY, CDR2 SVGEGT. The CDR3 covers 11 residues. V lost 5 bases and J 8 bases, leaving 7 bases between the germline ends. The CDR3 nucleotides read TGTGCCAGCAGTCAGGGTTATGAGCAGTTCTTC. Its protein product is CASSQGYEQFF.

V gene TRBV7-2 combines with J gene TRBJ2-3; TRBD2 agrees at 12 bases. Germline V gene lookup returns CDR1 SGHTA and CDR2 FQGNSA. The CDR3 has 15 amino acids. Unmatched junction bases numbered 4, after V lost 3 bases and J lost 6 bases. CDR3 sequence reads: CASSFTSGGQDTQYF. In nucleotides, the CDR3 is TGTGCCAGCAGCTTTACTAGCGGGGGGCAGGATACGCAGTATTTT.

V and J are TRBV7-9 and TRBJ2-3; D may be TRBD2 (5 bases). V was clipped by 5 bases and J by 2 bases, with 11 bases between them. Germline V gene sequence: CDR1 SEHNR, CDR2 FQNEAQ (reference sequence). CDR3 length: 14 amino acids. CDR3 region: CASSPAGLTDTQYF. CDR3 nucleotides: TGTGCCAGCAGCCCGGCGGGCCTCACAGATACGCAGTATTTT.

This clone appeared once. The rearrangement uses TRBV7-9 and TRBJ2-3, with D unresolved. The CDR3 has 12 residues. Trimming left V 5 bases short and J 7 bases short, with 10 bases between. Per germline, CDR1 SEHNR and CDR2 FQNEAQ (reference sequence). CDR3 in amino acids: CASSPVGHTQYF. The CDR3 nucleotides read TGTGCCAGCAGCCCCGTTGGCCATACGCAGTATTTT.